Shown below are 22 T cell receptor beta chains from a single sample sequenced in a study of blood T cell repertoires in COVID-19. Method: immunoSEQ multiplex PCR; TCRdb's copy keeps in-frame clones and lacks some. The table has about 82,000 clones, 83% seen once; the top ten hold approximately 17%. Sample: peripheral blood. Every receptor here comes from a woman aged 55-69 years with acute or convalescent COVID-19.

About this clone: Other DNA sequences in the sample encode the same CDR3. The chain combines TRBV4-2 with TRBJ2-2, with 7 bases matching TRBD2. Per the germline V gene, CDR1 is LGHNA and CDR2 is YNFKEQ. The CDR3 covers 17 residues. V shed 0 bases and J 0 bases; nucleotides not matched to a gene: 4. CDR3 sequence reads: CASSQDSGGANTGELFF. The CDR3 DNA reads as TGTGCCAGCAGCCAAGATTCTGGGGGGGCGAACACCGGGGAGCTGTTTTTT.

The J gene is TRBJ2-7, the V gene TRBV29-1; 14 bases fit TRBD2. Germline V gene lookup returns CDR1 SQVTM and CDR2 ANQGSEA. V gave up 3 bases and J gave up 6 bases; unmatched junction bases: 7. The CDR3 consists of 15 residues. The CDR3 region has the DNA TGCAGCGTTGACTTTAGACTAGCGGGAGGGAGCGAGCAGTACTTC. Its translation is CSVDFRLAGGSEQYF.

DNA for the CDR3: TGTGCCAGCAGCCCCCTGACAGGGGGGATGACTGAAGCTTTCTTT. As protein: CASSPLTGGMTEAFF. The chain is built from TRBV7-3 and TRBJ1-1; 9 bases are shared with TRBD1. The V gene end was trimmed by 5 bases and the J gene end by 5 bases; junction bases not matched to a gene: 9. The CDR3 loop spans 15 amino acids. Germline V gene data show CDR1 as SGHTA and CDR2 as FQGTGA.

The rearrangement joins TRBV7-8 to TRBJ2-7; 7 nucleotides line up with TRBD2. There are 13 residues in the CDR3. V shed 2 bases and J 2 bases; nucleotides not matched to a gene: 0. Germline values: CDR1 SGHVS, CDR2 FQNEAQ. CDR3 sequence reads: CASSLSGTYEQYF. The CDR3 region has the DNA TGTGCCAGCAGCTTAAGCGGGACCTACGAGCAGTACTTC. Looking up the rest from reference TRBV7-8 and TRBJ2-7 gives the full variable domain: GAGVSQSPRYKVAKRGQDVALRCDPISGHVSLFWYQQALGQGPEFLTYFQNEAQLDKSGLPSDRFFAERPEGSVSTLKIQRTQQEDSAVYLCASSLSGTYEQYFGPGTRLTVT.

This clone was seen a handful of times. V gene TRBV3-1 (or the pseudogene TRBV3-2) combines with J gene TRBJ1-3, with unresolved D. This CDR3 comprises 14 residues. Germline CDR1 and CDR2: LGHDT and YNNKEL (reference sequence). V was pared by 1 base and J by 0 bases, with 4 bases between. CDR3 loop: CASSQAHSGNTIYF. CDR3 DNA sequence: TGTGCCAGCAGCCAAGCCCACTCTGGAAACACCATATATTTT.

The chain carries TRBV5-1 and TRBJ1-4; D not resolved. Trimming took off 4 bases at V and 4 bases at J, with 8 bases between the two ends. Germline values: CDR1 SGHRS, CDR2 YFSETQ. The CDR3 consists of 13 residues. The CDR3: CASSQQSNEKLFF. The CDR3 bases are TGCGCCAGCAGCCAACAGAGTAATGAAAAACTGTTTTTT.

The chain links TRBV29-1 to TRBJ2-5, with 7 nucleotides matching TRBD2. Germline V gene lookup returns CDR1 SQVTM and CDR2 ANQGSEA. V lost 7 bases to trimming and J lost 5 bases; unmatched junction nucleotides: 4. This CDR3 region has 11 residues. The CDR3 DNA reads TGCAGCGGGCGGGGGAGGGAGACCCAGTACTTC. This translates into CSGRGRETQYF.

The chain recombines TRBV11-2 with TRBJ1-1; no reliable D call. Trimming removed 5 bases at V and 6 bases at J, with 13 bases between. The germline V gene has CDR1 SGHAT and CDR2 FQNNGV. CDR3 length: 13 amino acids. CDR3 protein: CASSAARRAEAFF. The CDR3, as DNA: TGTGCCAGCAGCGCCGCTAGACGGGCTGAAGCTTTCTTT. Variable domain in full (rest from reference TRBV11-2 and TRBJ1-1): EAGVAQSPRYKIIEKRQSVAFWCNPISGHATLYWYQQILGQGPKLLIQFQNNGVVDDSQLPKDRFSAERLKGVDSTLKIQPAKLEDSAVYLCASSAARRAEAFFGQGTRLTVV.

The chain carries TRBV19 and TRBJ1-5, with D possibly being TRBD1 (6 bases). Between the trimmed V and J ends, which lost 6 bases and 5 bases, there was a span of 14 bases. Germline V gives CDR1 LNHDA, CDR2 SQIVND (reference sequence). This CDR3 region has 14 residues. This CDR3 is CASRTVGGHQPQHF. The DNA for the CDR3 is TGTGCCAGTAGGACAGTCGGGGGGCATCAGCCCCAGCATTTT.

There are a few counts of this clone. The genes are TRBV7-9 and TRBJ2-2, with a tentative D call TRBD2 (5 bases). Germline-derived CDR1 and CDR2 are SEHNR and FQNEAQ (reference sequence). The CDR3 has 14 residues. V shed 1 base and J shed 8 bases, with 11 bases lying between them. The CDR3 DNA reads as TGTGCCAGCAGCTTAGTGGACTTCGGAGGGGAGCTGTTTTTT. Protein product: CASSLVDFGGELFF.

In this sample, this clone turned up a few times. The V gene is TRBV5-8, the J gene TRBJ1-5; TRBD1 aligns across 7 bases. V trimming: 6 bases; J trimming: 4 bases; junction bases outside the gene matches: 10. The CDR3 runs to 15 residues. Germline CDR1 is SGHTS and CDR2 is YDEGEE. The CDR3 loop reads CASTRTGFGNQPQHF. CDR3 DNA sequence: TGTGCCAGCACCCGGACAGGATTTGGGAATCAGCCCCAGCATTTT.

V and J are TRBV21-1 and TRBJ1-2; TRBD1 is the table's D call and was not checked against the DNA. TRBV21-1 is noted as a pseudogene. CDR3 length: 17 residues. The CDR3 reads CASSKASMRQGASGYTF. The CDR3 DNA reads TGTGCCAGCAGCAAAGCCAGTATGCGACAGGGGGCGAGCGGCTACACCTTC.

V and J are TRBV25-1 and TRBJ1-3; D not certain. The CDR3 runs 13 residues. The germline gives CDR1 MGHDK, CDR2 SYGVNS. With 1 base removed from V and 4 bases from J, the gap between germline ends came to 5 bases. DNA for the CDR3: TGTGCCAGCAGTGAATTTCGGGGAAACACCATATATTTT. This encodes CASSEFRGNTIYF.

This clone was recorded once. The V and J genes are TRBV30 and TRBJ1-2, with TRBD1 matching 10 bases. CDR1 is GTSNPN, CDR2 SVGIG, per germline (reference sequence). The CDR3 covers 18 residues. With V trimmed by 4 bases and J by 1 base, 15 bases remained unmatched. CDR3 coding DNA: TGTGCCTGGACTGGGAGGGGGACCGACAGGGGGCTTAACTATGGCTACACCTTC. Encoded protein: CAWTGRGTDRGLNYGYTF.

This clone has only a few counts. This chain uses TRBV6-6 with TRBJ2-1; TRBD2 aligns across 7 bases. CDR1 and CDR2 from the germline V gene are MNHNY and SVGAGI (reference sequence). CDR3 length equals 14 residues. V lost 2 bases to trimming and J lost 5 bases; unmatched junction nucleotides: 3. CDR3 amino acids: CASSYPGTNNEQFF. In nucleotides, the CDR3 is TGTGCCAGCAGTTACCCAGGGACTAACAATGAGCAGTTCTTC.

This chain links TRBV29-1 with TRBJ2-7, with 7 bases aligning to TRBD2. Germline CDR1 and CDR2: SQVTM and ANQGSEA. The ends lost 4 bases at V and 0 bases at J; junction bases unmatched: 6. CDR3 length equals 14 residues. The CDR3 protein is CSVAGTTTSYEQYF. The DNA for the CDR3 is TGCAGCGTTGCTGGGACTACCACCTCCTACGAGCAGTACTTC.

The chain is built from TRBV18 and TRBJ1-1; tentative D call: TRBD1 (6 bases). The V gene's germline CDR1 is KGHSH and CDR2 LQKENI. This CDR3 is built from 15 residues. The ends were cut back, 2 bases at V and 6 bases at J, with 16 bases in the middle. In nucleotides, the CDR3 is TGTGCCAGCTCACCATCCTTGTCACAGGGTCCTGAAGCTTTCTTT. This encodes CASSPSLSQGPEAFF.

The DNA of the CDR3 is TGCAGCGTTGATCAGCAGGCTTCTGAAGCTTTCTTT. Translation: CSVDQQASEAFF. The chain couples TRBV29-1 to TRBJ1-1, with D unresolved. V was trimmed by 3 bases and J by 6 bases, leaving 11 bases between them. Germline CDR1 and CDR2: SQVTM and ANQGSEA. The CDR3 runs 12 residues.

The chain is built from TRBV20-1 and TRBJ2-7; D might be TRBD1 (6 bases). CDR1 and CDR2 (germline): DFQATT, SNEGSKA (reference sequence). The CDR3 is 14 residues long. Trimming shortened V by 3 bases and J by 2 bases, and 14 bases separated the two germline ends. The CDR3 region is CSASPGTGTYEQYF. The CDR3 nucleotides read TGCAGTGCTAGTCCTGGCACAGGGACCTACGAGCAGTACTTC.

The chain is built from TRBV19 and TRBJ2-5; the match to TRBD1 covers 10 bases. This CDR3 region has 15 residues. From germline, CDR1 is LNHDA and CDR2 SQIVND (reference sequence). V was pared by 5 bases and J by 5 bases, with 8 bases of the junction left unmatched. Here the CDR3 DNA reads TGTGCCAGTAGTGGGGACAGGGGTGGTAGGGAGACCCAGTACTTC. This encodes CASSGDRGGRETQYF.

This CDR3 reads CAPPAQGRSLNQPQHF. Written as DNA, the CDR3 is TGTGCTCCCCCTGCCCAGGGAAGGTCCCTCAATCAGCCCCAGCATTTT. V and J are TRBV7-9 and TRBJ1-5, with D tentatively TRBD1 (5 bases). The germline V gene has CDR1 SEHNR and CDR2 FQNEAQ (reference sequence). This CDR3 region has 16 residues.

The genes are TRBV5-4 and TRBJ1-2; D gene uncertain. The V gene lost 0 bases and the J gene lost 0 bases, with 9 bases spanning the gap. The germline CDR1 and CDR2 sequences are SGHNT and YYREEE (reference sequence). This CDR3 is built from 15 residues. DNA for the CDR3: TGTGCCAGCAGCTTGGATCCGATAGCTAACTATGGCTACACCTTC. Translating gives CASSLDPIANYGYTF.